The 21 T cell receptor beta chains given below trace back to one sample, sequenced in a study of CD8+ T cells in alopecia areata. cDNA reverse transcribed from extracted RNA served as the sequencing template. Generated by immunoSEQ multiplex PCR, the TCRdb table keeps only in-frame clones and is missing some. The sample includes about 150,000 clones, about 51% of them seen just once. The sample here was CD8+ T cells sorted from blood, taken at week 0. The receptors here all came from a human donor with alopecia areata.

The V gene is TRBV29-1, the J gene TRBJ2-1; 7 bases are a match to TRBD1. The V and J ends lost 3 bases and 5 bases, in that order; junction bases with no gene match: 4. This CDR3 has 13 amino acids. Germline V CDR1 and CDR2: SQVTM, ANQGSEA. The CDR3 DNA reads TGCAGCGTTGACAGAAGGGGGCACAATGAGCAGTTCTTC. Its protein product is CSVDRRGHNEQFF.

V and J are TRBV2 and TRBJ2-1; TRBD1 is a possible D gene (6 bases). Trimming removed 7 bases from V and 4 bases from J, with 23 bases in between. Germline V lookup: CDR1 SNHLY, CDR2 FYNNEI. The length of the CDR3 is 17 residues. The CDR3 coding sequence is TGTGCCAGCACCGCCGGGACAACAATCGAGTCATACAATGAGCAGTTCTTC. This gives the protein CASTAGTTIESYNEQFF.

This chain uses TRBV30 with TRBJ1-6; possibly TRBD1 for D (5 bases). Per the germline V gene, CDR1 is GTSNPN and CDR2 is SVGIG (reference sequence). This CDR3 region has 15 residues. The V end was cut by 1 base, the J end by 6 bases, with 13 bases between. In DNA form, the CDR3 reads TGTGCCTGGAGTGACGGGGCAGGTGGTAATTCACCCCTCCACTTT. Its protein product is CAWSDGAGGNSPLHF.

The chain recombines TRBV29-1 with TRBJ2-7; the match to TRBD1 covers 7 bases. The CDR3 totals 13 residues. CDR1 and CDR2 from the germline V gene are SQVTM and ANQGSEA. The J segment lost 2 bases and the V segment lost 7 bases, leaving 8 bases of the junction unmatched. As DNA, the CDR3 is TGCAGCGCCCGGGACAGTCGAACCTACGAGCAGTACTTC. Translating gives CSARDSRTYEQYF.

This clone has just a few counts. This chain uses TRBV29-1 with TRBJ1-1; D is uncertain. With 3 bases removed from V and 0 bases from J, the gap between germline ends came to 11 bases. The CDR3 is made up of 14 amino acids. Germline CDR1 is SQVTM and CDR2 is ANQGSEA. In nucleotides, the CDR3 is TGCAGCGTTGATTTTACAACGGTGAACACTGAAGCTTTCTTT. Protein product: CSVDFTTVNTEAFF.

This chain connects TRBV30 to TRBJ2-7; D might be TRBD1 (6 bases). V shed 2 bases and J shed 2 bases, with 13 bases lying between them. Germline V gene sequence: CDR1 GTSNPN, CDR2 SVGIG (reference sequence). The CDR3 totals 14 residues. The CDR3 region is CAWSFGDTTYEQYF. CDR3 DNA sequence: TGTGCCTGGAGTTTTGGGGACACAACCTACGAGCAGTACTTC.

This clone has ten or more counts. The J gene is TRBJ2-7, the V gene TRBV9; 9 bases fit TRBD1. The CDR3 is made up of 16 amino acids. V was pared by 2 bases and J by 1 base, with 7 bases of the junction left unmatched. Germline V gene lookup returns CDR1 SGDLS and CDR2 YYNGEE. In nucleotides, the CDR3 is TGTGCCAGCAGCGTCGAAGGGACAGGGCCGTCCTACGAGCAGTACTTC. Residues: CASSVEGTGPSYEQYF.

This clone appeared a few times. For the CDR3, the DNA is TGTGCCAGCGTTGACAGTGGGGACCCCGGGGGAGTGGAGAAGTACTTC. Protein: CASVDSGDPGGVEKYF. The chain couples TRBV7-3 to TRBJ2-7; a possible D gene is TRBD2 (6 bases). The CDR3 totals 16 residues. V lost 8 bases, J lost 11 bases, and 31 bases lay in between. The germline V gene has CDR1 SGHTA and CDR2 FQGTGA.

The chain is built from TRBV6-5 and TRBJ2-7; 8 bases are a match to TRBD2. This CDR3 is 14 amino acids long. J gave up 3 bases and V 7 bases, and 8 bases lay outside the gene matches. Germline loops: CDR1 MNHEY, CDR2 SVGAGI. Written as DNA, the CDR3 is TGTGCCAGCAAGGTTAGCGGGGAAGGCTACGAGCAGTACTTC. Amino acid sequence: CASKVSGEGYEQYF.

This chain uses TRBV27 with TRBJ2-1; 12 bases agree with TRBD1. The CDR3 runs to 16 residues. V shed 2 bases and J 10 bases; nucleotides not matched to a gene: 9. The V gene's germline CDR1 is MNHEY and CDR2 SMNVEV (reference sequence). The chain's CDR3 is CASSLPGQGAAWEQFF. The CDR3 DNA reads as TGTGCCAGCAGTTTACCGGGACAGGGGGCAGCTTGGGAGCAGTTCTTC.

With respect to this clone: This is likely an artifact of a read error, given a far larger clone one base away. The chain combines TRBV15 with TRBJ1-4, with TRBD1 as a possible D gene (5 bases). Trimming left V 1 base short and J 7 bases short, with 19 bases between. There are 17 residues in the CDR3. In germline, CDR1 is LNHNV, CDR2 YYDKDF (reference sequence). CDR3 amino acids: CATSRVDRNHRGEKLFF. The CDR3 bases are TGTGCCACCAGCAGAGTTGACAGAAACCACCGTGGTGAAAAACTGTTTTTT.

This clone showed up just once. V and J are TRBV6-6 and TRBJ2-7; TRBD2 is a possible D gene (6 bases). V dropped 3 bases and J dropped 3 bases, with 12 bases sitting between them. This CDR3 spans 14 amino acids. The germline V gene has CDR1 MNHNY and CDR2 SVGAGI (reference sequence). The CDR3 is CASSYRASDYEQYF. For the CDR3, the DNA is TGTGCCAGCAGTTATCGTGCTAGCGACTACGAGCAGTACTTC.

This clone has just a few counts. Other DNA variants within this sample encode the same CDR3. The chain employs TRBV4-1 and TRBJ2-2, with D unresolved. CDR1 and CDR2 from the germline V gene are MGHRA and YSYEKL. Trimming pared 3 bases from V and 4 bases from J, leaving 3 bases between. CDR3 length equals 12 residues. The CDR3 sequence is CASSQITGELFF. As DNA, the CDR3 is TGCGCCAGCAGCCAGATCACCGGGGAGCTGTTTTTT.

Only a few counts were recorded for this clone. V is TRBV5-1 and J is TRBJ1-5; a weak D match, TRBD1 (6 bases). The CDR3 has 15 residues. Germline CDR1 and CDR2: SGHRS and YFSETQ. V was pared by 1 base and J by 3 bases, with 11 bases between. CDR3 sequence: CASSLYRDYNQPQHF. In DNA form, the CDR3 reads TGCGCCAGCAGCTTGTACAGGGATTACAATCAGCCCCAGCATTTT.

The V call is TRBV7-9, the J call TRBJ2-3, with TRBD2 matching 8 bases. Trimming at V came to 10 bases and at J to 2 bases, leaving 8 bases not matched to a gene. The CDR3 consists of 14 residues. CDR1 and CDR2 (germline): SEHNR, FQNEAQ (reference sequence). CDR3 loop: CATQLAGLTDTQYF. For the CDR3, the DNA is TGTGCCACCCAGCTAGCGGGCCTCACAGATACGCAGTATTTT.

The genes are TRBV7-9 and TRBJ2-7; D uncertain. The CDR3 consists of 14 residues. Trimming left V 3 bases short and J 5 bases short, with 14 bases between. Looked up from germline, CDR1 is SEHNR and CDR2 is FQNEAQ (reference sequence). DNA of the CDR3: TGTGCCAGCAGCTTTCTCGGCCGTCAAGACGAGCAGTACTTC. Encoded protein: CASSFLGRQDEQYF.

On this clone: This likely stems from a read error, as it lies one base from a far larger clone. This chain uses TRBV4-3 with TRBJ2-3; TRBD2 matches 7 bases. Trimming at V came to 5 bases and at J to 0 bases, leaving 11 bases not matched to a gene. Germline V gene sequence: CDR1 LGHNA, CDR2 YSLEER. This CDR3 comprises 17 residues. The CDR3 DNA reads TGCGCCAGCAGCGACTTCCCCGGGACTACCAGCACAGATACGCAGTATTTT. Residues: CASSDFPGTTSTDTQYF.

V is TRBV9 and J is TRBJ2-7; D perhaps matches TRBD2 (5 bases). Per germline, CDR1 SGDLS and CDR2 YYNGEE. The length of the CDR3 is 15 residues. Trimming left V 3 bases short and J 0 bases short, with 13 bases between. The CDR3 DNA reads as TGTGCCAGCAGCGGGCACCGGGAAAACTCCTACGAGCAGTACTTC. Protein product: CASSGHRENSYEQYF.

In its sample, this clone was seen a few times. The CDR3: CASSLSPETQYF. CDR3 DNA: TGTGCCAGCAGCTTATCCCCCGAGACCCAGTACTTC. The chain recombines TRBV11-1 with TRBJ2-5; D is uncertain. The germline gives CDR1 SGHAT, CDR2 FQDESV (reference sequence). This CDR3 contains 12 residues. V was trimmed by 2 bases and J by 5 bases, leaving 6 bases between them.

This chain links TRBV2 with TRBJ2-7; D is perhaps TRBD2 (6 bases). Trimming removed 4 bases at V and 2 bases at J, with 12 bases between. Germline values: CDR1 SNHLY, CDR2 FYNNEI. The CDR3 consists of 14 residues. The chain's CDR3 is CASSGLAFTYEQYF. CDR3 nucleotide sequence: TGTGCCAGCAGTGGTCTAGCGTTCACCTACGAGCAGTACTTC.

This clone turned up a few times. CDR3 coding DNA: TGCAGCGTGGGGGCAATCACTGAAGCTTTCTTT. Translation: CSVGAITEAFF. The J gene is TRBJ1-1, the V gene TRBV29-1; tentatively, D is TRBD1 (6 bases). This CDR3 spans 11 amino acids. Per the germline V gene, CDR1 is SQVTM and CDR2 is ANQGSEA. Trimming took 6 bases from V and 4 from J, leaving 9 bases between them.